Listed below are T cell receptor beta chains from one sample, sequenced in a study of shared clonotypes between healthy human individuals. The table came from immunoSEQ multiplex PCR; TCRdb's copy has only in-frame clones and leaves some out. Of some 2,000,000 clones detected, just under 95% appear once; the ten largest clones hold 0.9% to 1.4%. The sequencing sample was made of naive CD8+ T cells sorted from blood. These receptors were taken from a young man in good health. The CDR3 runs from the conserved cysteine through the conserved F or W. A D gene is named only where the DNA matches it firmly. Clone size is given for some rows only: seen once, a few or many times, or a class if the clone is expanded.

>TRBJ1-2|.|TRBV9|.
TGTGCCAGCAGCGTAGGTGGGGGCACCTATGGCTACACCTTC
CASSVGGGTYGYTF
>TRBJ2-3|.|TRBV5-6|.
TGTGCCAGCAGCTTGGGAAGGGATACGCAGTATTTT
CASSLGRDTQYF
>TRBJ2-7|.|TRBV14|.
TGTGCCAGCAGCCAAGTGGGGGGACCCTCCTACGAGCAGTACTTC
CASSQVGGPSYEQYF
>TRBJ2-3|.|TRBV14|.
TGTGCCAGCAGTCTACTCTCCACTAGCACAGATACGCAGTATTTT
CASSLLSTSTDTQYF
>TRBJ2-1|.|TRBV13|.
TGTGCCAGCAGCCTAATCAAGCAGGGGTCCTCCTACAATGAGCAGTTCTTC
CASSLIKQGSSYNEQFF
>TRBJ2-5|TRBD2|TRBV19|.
TGTGCCAGTAGTACCGTGGGACTAGCGGGCCTCGGGACCCAGTACTTC
CASSTVGLAGLGTQYF
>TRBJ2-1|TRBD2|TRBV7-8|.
TGTGCCAGCAGCTCGGGACTAGCGGGGGTTCCCTCCTACAATGAGCAGTTCTTC
CASSSGLAGVPSYNEQFF
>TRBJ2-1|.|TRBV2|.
TGTGCCAGCAGTGAGGAGATTCCCTCCTACAATGAGCAGTTCTTC
CASSEEIPSYNEQFF
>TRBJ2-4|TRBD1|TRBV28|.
TGTGCCAGCAGGACAGGGGGTGACATTCAGTACTTC
CASRTGGDIQYF
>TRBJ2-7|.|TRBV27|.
TGTGCCACCACTCCTTTAGGAGCGTACGAGCAGTACTTC
CATTPLGAYEQYF
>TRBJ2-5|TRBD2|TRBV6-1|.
TGTGCCAGCAGTGAATTAGTGGGAGGGACCTTGGGGGAGACCCAGTACTTC
CASSELVGGTLGETQYF
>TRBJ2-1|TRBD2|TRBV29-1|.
TGCAGCGTTGTGACTAGCGGGAGTACGTATGAGCAGTTCTTC
CSVVTSGSTYEQFF
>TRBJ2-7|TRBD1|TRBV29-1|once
TGCAGCGTTGACGTTGTGGGGACAGGATCCTACGAGCAGTACTTC
CSVDVVGTGSYEQYF
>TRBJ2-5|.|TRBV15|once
TGTGCCACCAGCAGCTTCCTCCCGGCGGAGGGGGGCCTGAAAGAGACCCAGTACTTC
CATSSFLPAEGGLKETQYF
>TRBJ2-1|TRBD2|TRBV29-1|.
TGCAGCGTTGAATCTAGCGGGGGAATATACAATGAGCAGTTCTTC
CSVESSGGIYNEQFF
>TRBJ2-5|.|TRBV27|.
TGTGCCAGCAGCTCCGGGTGGGGAGAGACCCAGTACTTC
CASSSGWGETQYF
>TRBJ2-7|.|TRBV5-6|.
TGTGCCAGCAGCTTCCCAGGGATCTACGAGCAGTACTTC
CASSFPGIYEQYF
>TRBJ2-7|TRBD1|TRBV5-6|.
TGTGCCAGCAGCATAGGGACAGTATTGGACGAGCAGTACTTC
CASSIGTVLDEQYF
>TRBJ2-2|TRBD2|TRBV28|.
TGTGCCAGCAGTCCCAGCGGGGGGGCCGACACCGGGGAGCTGTTTTTT
CASSPSGGADTGELFF
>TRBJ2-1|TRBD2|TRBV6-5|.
TGTGCCAGCAGTTACGCGGGGGGGGCGCTAATTGATGAGCAGTTCTTC
CASSYAGGALIDEQFF
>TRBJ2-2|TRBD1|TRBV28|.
TGTGCGGCCGGGACAGGGTTTGGCGGGGAGCTGTTTTTT
CAAGTGFGGELFF
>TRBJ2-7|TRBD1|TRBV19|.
TGTGCCAGTAGAGACAGGGACGAGCAGTACTTC
CASRDRDEQYF
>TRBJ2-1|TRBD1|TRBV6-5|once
TGTGCCAGCAGCCAAGACAGGGGGGGATTCAATGAGCAGTTCTTC
CASSQDRGGFNEQFF
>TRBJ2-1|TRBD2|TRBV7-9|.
TGTGCCAGCAGACCCCCGACTAGCGCCAAATACAATGAGCAGTTCTTC
CASRPPTSAKYNEQFF
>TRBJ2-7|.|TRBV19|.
TGTGCCAGTAGTATATCATGGGGGAGCGAGCAGTACTTC
CASSISWGSEQYF
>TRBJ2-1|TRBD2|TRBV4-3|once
TGCGCCAGCAGCCGCTTGACTAGCGGTAACAATGAGCAGTTCTTC
CASSRLTSGNNEQFF
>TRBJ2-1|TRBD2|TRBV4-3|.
TGCGCCAGCAGCCAAGATCCGGGAGGGTTCGAGGGCGGCAATGAGCAGTTCTTC
CASSQDPGGFEGGNEQFF
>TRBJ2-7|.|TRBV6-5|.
TGTGCCAGCAGTTCGTCGCGAACAAGCTCCTACGAGCAGTACTTC
CASSSSRTSSYEQYF
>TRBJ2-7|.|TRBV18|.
TGTGCCAGCTCACCACCGAATAGCGCGGCCTACGAGCAGTACTTC
CASSPPNSAAYEQYF
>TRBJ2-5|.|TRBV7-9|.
TGTGCCAGCAGCGCGCCCCTTGGACAAGAGACCCAGTACTTC
CASSAPLGQETQYF